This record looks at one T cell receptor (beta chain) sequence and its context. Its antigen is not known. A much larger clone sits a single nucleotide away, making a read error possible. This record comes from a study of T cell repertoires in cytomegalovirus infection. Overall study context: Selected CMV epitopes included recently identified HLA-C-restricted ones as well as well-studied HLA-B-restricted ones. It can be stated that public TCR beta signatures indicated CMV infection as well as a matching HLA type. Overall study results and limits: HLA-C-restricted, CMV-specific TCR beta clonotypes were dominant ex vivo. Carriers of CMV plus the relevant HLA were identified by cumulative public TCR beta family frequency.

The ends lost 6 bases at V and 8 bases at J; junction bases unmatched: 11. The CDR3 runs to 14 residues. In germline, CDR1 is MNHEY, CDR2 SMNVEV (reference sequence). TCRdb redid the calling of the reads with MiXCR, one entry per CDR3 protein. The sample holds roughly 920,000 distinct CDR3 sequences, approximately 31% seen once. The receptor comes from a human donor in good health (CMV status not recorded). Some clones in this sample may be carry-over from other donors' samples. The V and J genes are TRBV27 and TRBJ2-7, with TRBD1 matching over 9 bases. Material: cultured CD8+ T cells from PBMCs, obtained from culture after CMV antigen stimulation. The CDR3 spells CASRIGTGLSKQYF. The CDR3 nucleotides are TGTGCCAGCAGAATAGGGACAGGGTTATCCAAGCAGTACTTC.